These 26 T cell receptor beta chains came from one sample sequenced in a study of blood T cell repertoires in COVID-19. Measured with immunoSEQ multiplex PCR; TCRdb has only the in-frame clones, and not every one. The profile shows some 110,000 clones, approximately 74% of them singletons. Specimen: peripheral blood. The receptors derive from an elderly man with COVID-19, enrolled during active disease.

This clone was detected only a few times. The gene calls are TRBV11-2 and TRBJ2-1, with 8 bases that match TRBD2. Per germline, CDR1 SGHAT and CDR2 FQNNGV. Unmatched junction bases numbered 7, after V lost 5 bases and J lost 4 bases. The CDR3 runs to 15 residues. The CDR3 DNA sequence: TGTGCCAGCAGCCTCCGAACTAGCGGATACAATGAGCAGTTCTTC. Translating it yields CASSLRTSGYNEQFF. Filled out from reference TRBV11-2 and TRBJ2-1, the complete variable domain reads EAGVAQSPRYKIIEKRQSVAFWCNPISGHATLYWYQQILGQGPKLLIQFQNNGVVDDSQLPKDRFSAERLKGVDSTLKIQPAKLEDSAVYLCASSLRTSGYNEQFFGPGTRLTVL.

The rearrangement uses TRBV5-1 and TRBJ2-3; a weak D match, TRBD1 (6 bases). CDR1 is SGHRS and CDR2 is YFSETQ in the germline V gene. CDR3 length: 14 residues. Deletions cut 1 base from V and 6 bases from J, with 12 bases between. For the CDR3, the DNA is TGCGCCAGCAGCTTGAACTGGGGGCGGGATACGCAGTATTTT. It translates to CASSLNWGRDTQYF.

This clone was detected only once. V gene TRBV7-2 combines with J gene TRBJ1-5; possible D gene TRBD1, 5 bases. Trimming stripped 2 bases from V and 1 base from J, with 9 bases between. This CDR3 comprises 15 residues. Germline V lookup: CDR1 SGHTA, CDR2 FQGNSA. The CDR3 sequence is CASSLQGSSNQPQHF. The CDR3 nucleotides are TGTGCCAGCAGCTTACAGGGTTCGAGCAATCAGCCCCAGCATTTT.

The chain recombines TRBV28 with TRBJ2-3; 7 nucleotides agree with TRBD2. The CDR3 extends over 18 amino acids. V was clipped by 3 bases and J by 4 bases; unmatched bases: 16. From germline, CDR1 is MDHEN and CDR2 SYDVKM. CDR3 protein: CASSFVGRENSGADTQYF. In nucleotides, the CDR3 is TGTGCCAGCAGTTTCGTGGGGCGGGAGAATAGCGGCGCAGATACGCAGTATTTT.

This rearrangement joins TRBV9 to TRBJ1-2, with 8 bases identical to TRBD1. V lost 0 bases, J lost 3 bases, and 4 bases stayed unmatched. The CDR3 length is 15 residues. Germline V gives CDR1 SGDLS, CDR2 YYNGEE. This CDR3 is CASSVVTGGDYGYTF. The CDR3 region has the DNA TGTGCCAGCAGCGTAGTAACAGGGGGTGACTATGGCTACACCTTC.

This chain uses TRBV5-1 with TRBJ2-2; 8 bases align to TRBD1. Germline V gene lookup returns CDR1 SGHRS and CDR2 YFSETQ. The CDR3 contains 15 residues. The J segment lost 1 base and the V segment lost 3 bases, leaving 2 bases of the junction unmatched. Here the CDR3 reads CASSYGTGNTGELFF. The CDR3 DNA reads TGCGCCAGCAGCTACGGGACAGGGAACACCGGGGAGCTGTTTTTT.

This chain connects TRBV12-3 or TRBV12-4 to TRBJ1-6, with D hard to call. This CDR3 spans 13 amino acids. Between the trimmed V and J ends, which lost 6 bases and 10 bases, there was a span of 13 bases. The DNA of the CDR3 is TGTGCCAGCAGCCGGGTGCGAGGGTCACCCCTCCACTTT. Its protein product is CASSRVRGSPLHF.

CDR3 nucleotide sequence: TGCGCCAGCAGCCAAGAAGGGTCTCTAGCGGGAGAAACCTACGAGCAGTACTTC. Amino acids: CASSQEGSLAGETYEQYF. The gene calls are TRBV4-1 and TRBJ2-7; 10 bases map to TRBD2. The CDR3 is 18 residues long. The V and J ends lost 0 bases and 2 bases, in that order; junction bases with no gene match: 10. Germline-derived CDR1 and CDR2 are MGHRA and YSYEKL.

The gene calls are TRBV7-6 and TRBJ2-5, with 10 bases that match TRBD2. The CDR3 length is 17 residues. Germline CDR1 is SGHVS and CDR2 is FNYEAQ. The V and J ends lost 1 base and 4 bases, in that order; junction bases with no gene match: 9. This CDR3 reads CASSLGSILAGVETQYF. The CDR3 nucleotides read TGTGCCAGCAGCTTAGGATCGATCCTAGCGGGAGTAGAGACCCAGTACTTC.

The chain links TRBV9 to TRBJ1-5; D might be TRBD1 (6 bases). V dropped 3 bases and J dropped 0 bases, with 10 bases sitting between them. The CDR3 spans 15 residues. Germline CDR1 SGDLS, CDR2 YYNGEE. The CDR3 region has the DNA TGTGCCAGCAGCGACACAGGGTTTAGCAATCAGCCCCAGCATTTT. It translates to CASSDTGFSNQPQHF.

V and J are TRBV7-2 and TRBJ2-3, with TRBD2 matching over 9 bases. The CDR3 runs 14 residues. From germline, CDR1 is SGHTA and CDR2 FQGNSA. The ends lost 5 bases at V and 4 bases at J; junction bases unmatched: 4. CDR3 DNA sequence: TGTGCCAGCAGCCCGGGACTAGCTCCAGATACGCAGTATTTT. This encodes CASSPGLAPDTQYF.

The rearrangement joins TRBV5-1 to TRBJ2-1, with 13 positions matching TRBD2. The V gene's germline CDR1 is SGHRS and CDR2 YFSETQ. The CDR3 sequence is 19 residues long. Trimming took 3 bases from V and 3 from J; bases not matched to a gene: 12. The CDR3 DNA reads as TGCGCCAGCAGCTCGATAAAAACTAGCGGGAGGGCCAACTACAATGAGCAGTTCTTC. Translation: CASSSIKTSGRANYNEQFF.

This clone appeared a few times. The chain couples TRBV29-1 to TRBJ2-5, with 11 nucleotides matching TRBD2. Per germline, CDR1 SQVTM and CDR2 ANQGSEA. The CDR3 sequence is 17 residues long. Losses at the gene ends were 1 base for V and 2 bases for J; bases not matched to a gene: 9. Here the CDR3 DNA reads TGCAGCGTTGAAGGACTAGCGGGAAGAAATCTACAAGAGACCCAGTACTTC. Protein sequence: CSVEGLAGRNLQETQYF.

This clone has just one count. The rearrangement uses TRBV4-2 and TRBJ1-3; TRBD1 might be the D (5 bases). This CDR3 has 16 amino acids. V shed 5 bases and J shed 2 bases, with 16 bases lying between them. CDR1 and CDR2 from the germline V gene are LGHNA and YNFKEQ. CDR3 in DNA: TGTGCCAGCAGCGAAGCGTCAGGGTTTGCTGGAAACACCATATATTTT. Translation: CASSEASGFAGNTIYF.

The chain has TRBV28 and TRBJ1-1; the D gene is possibly TRBD1 (5 bases). CDR3 size: 15 residues. Trimming removed 4 bases from V and 1 base from J, with 13 bases in between. CDR1 is MDHEN and CDR2 is SYDVKM in the germline V gene. The CDR3 DNA follows: TGTGCCAGCAGTTCGCCGGGGGGATCGAACACTGAAGCTTTCTTT. Translation gives CASSSPGGSNTEAFF.

The CDR3 spells CASRTGGPENEQFF. In nucleotides, the CDR3 is TGTGCCAGCAGGACGGGAGGGCCCGAGAATGAGCAGTTCTTC. V usage is TRBV28 and J usage is TRBJ2-1, with 8 bases fitting TRBD2. CDR3 length equals 14 residues. The ends lost 6 bases at V and 7 bases at J; junction bases unmatched: 8. The germline V gene encodes CDR1 MDHEN and CDR2 SYDVKM. The whole variable domain, filled in from reference TRBV28 and TRBJ2-1, reads DVKVTQSSRYLVKRTGEKVFLECVQDMDHENMFWYRQDPGLGLRLIYFSYDVKMKEKGDIPEGYSVSREKKERFSLILESASTNQTSMYLCASRTGGPENEQFFGPGTRLTVL.

DNA of the CDR3: TGTGCCAGCAGACCCCGGGAGGGTAGCACAGATACGCAGTATTTT. The encoded protein is CASRPREGSTDTQYF. This chain joins TRBV6-4 and TRBJ2-3; 8 bases fit TRBD2. CDR1 MRHNA and CDR2 SNTAGT come from the germline V gene. This CDR3 region has 15 residues. V shed 6 bases, J shed 0 bases, and the junction held 5 bases outside the gene matches.

The rearrangement links TRBV5-4 to TRBJ2-1; 14 nucleotides match TRBD2. This CDR3 has 16 amino acids. V dropped 2 bases and J dropped 9; count of bases not matched to a gene: 7. Germline V CDR1 and CDR2: SGHNT, YYREEE (reference sequence). CDR3 DNA sequence: TGTGCCAGCAGCTTCCGACTAGCGGGAGGGCCAGGTGAGCAGTTCTTC. This encodes CASSFRLAGGPGEQFF.

The V call is TRBV9, the J call TRBJ1-6; 7 bases align to TRBD1. V lost 1 base to trimming and J lost 0 bases; unmatched junction nucleotides: 7. In germline, CDR1 is SGDLS, CDR2 YYNGEE. This CDR3 is built from 18 residues. As DNA, the CDR3 is TGTGCCAGCAGCGTAAACCCCCGGGACAGCTCCTATAATTCACCCCTCCACTTT. This sequence encodes CASSVNPRDSSYNSPLHF.

In its sample, this clone was seen a few times. The chain recombines TRBV19 with TRBJ1-6, with 10 bases identical to TRBD1. This CDR3 contains 16 residues. The V gene's germline CDR1 is LNHDA and CDR2 SQIVND (reference sequence). Losses at the gene ends were 4 bases for V and 7 bases for J; bases not matched to a gene: 7. The CDR3 nucleotides read TGTGCCAGTAGTACAACCCGGACAGGGGGGAATTCACCCCTCCACTTT. Amino acids: CASSTTRTGGNSPLHF.

Here the CDR3 reads CAIRDFYEQYF. DNA for the CDR3: TGTGCCATCAGGGACTTCTACGAGCAGTACTTC. The chain couples TRBV10-3 to TRBJ2-7, with D perhaps matching TRBD2 (5 bases). Per the germline V gene, CDR1 is ENHRY and CDR2 is SYGVKD. The CDR3 runs to 11 residues. The ends were cut back, 6 bases at V and 3 bases at J, with 6 bases in the middle.

The genes are TRBV19 and TRBJ2-7; 10 bases fit TRBD1. This CDR3 is 16 amino acids long. The V gene's germline CDR1 is LNHDA and CDR2 SQIVND (reference sequence). V was clipped by 6 bases and J by 6 bases; unmatched bases: 14. CDR3 in amino acids: CASSPLGDRGRREQYF. As DNA, the CDR3 is TGTGCCAGTAGCCCCCTGGGGGACAGGGGAAGACGCGAGCAGTACTTC.

The chain is built from TRBV7-9 and TRBJ2-3, with D possibly TRBD2 on 5 matching bases. CDR3 length: 15 amino acids. V was clipped by 3 bases and J by 2 bases, with 12 bases between them. Germline CDR1 reads SEHNR; CDR2 reads FQNEAQ (reference sequence). DNA of the CDR3: TGTGCCAGCAGCTTTGAGGTTCGGGACACAGATACGCAGTATTTT. Amino acids: CASSFEVRDTDTQYF.

The gene calls are TRBV5-6 and TRBJ2-2; 9 bases agree with TRBD2. Looked up from germline, CDR1 is SGHDT and CDR2 is YYEEEE. The CDR3 loop spans 15 amino acids. J lost 5 bases, V lost 5 bases, and 7 bases had no gene match. The CDR3 sequence: CASSVAGAETGELFF. CDR3 DNA: TGTGCCAGCAGTGTAGCGGGAGCTGAGACCGGGGAGCTGTTTTTT. Variable domain in full (rest from reference TRBV5-6 and TRBJ2-2): DAGVTQSPTHLIKTRGQQVTLRCSPKSGHDTVSWYQQALGQGPQFIFQYYEEEERQRGNFPDRFSGHQFPNYSSELNVNALLLGDSALYLCASSVAGAETGELFFGEGSRLTVL.

CDR3 protein: CASSQARDSYYEGLKQYF. Here the CDR3 DNA reads TGTGCCAGCAGCCAAGCCCGGGACAGCTACTATGAGGGGTTGAAGCAGTACTTC. V usage is TRBV3-1 (or the pseudogene TRBV3-2) and J usage is TRBJ2-7; 7 bases map to TRBD1. This CDR3 is built from 18 residues. The germline gives CDR1 LGHDT, CDR2 YNNKEL (reference sequence). V lost 1 base and J lost 8; bases outside the gene matches: 20.

This chain joins TRBV6-4 and TRBJ2-2, with TRBD2 identical over 16 bases. V shed 6 bases and J 7 bases; nucleotides not matched to a gene: 11. In germline, CDR1 is MRHNA, CDR2 SNTAGT. The CDR3 loop spans 18 amino acids. CDR3 sequence: CASSPGLAGGPGDGELFF. In DNA form, the CDR3 reads TGTGCCAGCAGCCCGGGACTAGCGGGAGGGCCCGGTGACGGGGAGCTGTTTTTT.